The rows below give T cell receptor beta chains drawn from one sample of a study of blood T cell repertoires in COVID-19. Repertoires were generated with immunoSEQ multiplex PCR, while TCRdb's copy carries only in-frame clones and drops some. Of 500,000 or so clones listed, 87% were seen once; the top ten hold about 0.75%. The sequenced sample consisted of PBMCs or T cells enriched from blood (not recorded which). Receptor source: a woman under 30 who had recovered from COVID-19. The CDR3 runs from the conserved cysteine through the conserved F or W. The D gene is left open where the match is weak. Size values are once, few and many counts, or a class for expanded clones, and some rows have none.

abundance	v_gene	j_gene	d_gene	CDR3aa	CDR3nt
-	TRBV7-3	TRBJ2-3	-	CASSLTGVVTDTQYF	TGTGCCAGCAGCTTAACCGGGGTCGTGACAGATACGCAGTATTTT
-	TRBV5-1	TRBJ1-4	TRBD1	CASSEGQGTNEKLFF	TGCGCCAGCAGCGAGGGACAGGGAACTAATGAAAAACTGTTTTTT
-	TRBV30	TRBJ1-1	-	CAWKVTVAEAFF	TGTGCCTGGAAAGTCACGGTGGCTGAAGCTTTCTTT
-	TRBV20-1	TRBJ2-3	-	CSASIWGVADTQYF	TGCAGTGCTAGTATTTGGGGAGTGGCAGATACGCAGTATTTT
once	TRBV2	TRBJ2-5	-	CASSGQEKETQYF	TGTGCCAGCAGTGGGCAGGAAAAAGAGACCCAGTACTTC
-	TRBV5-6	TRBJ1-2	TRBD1	CASSFGQGYGYTF	TGTGCCAGCAGCTTTGGACAGGGCTACGGCTACACCTTC
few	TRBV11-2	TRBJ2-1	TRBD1	CASSSSTGTGEQFF	TGTGCCAGCAGCTCGTCGACAGGGACGGGTGAGCAGTTCTTC
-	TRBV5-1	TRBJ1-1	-	CASSSLTGMNTEAFF	TGCGCCAGCAGCTCGCTGACAGGAATGAACACTGAAGCTTTCTTT
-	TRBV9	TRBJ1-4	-	CASSNGGGWGEKLFF	TGTGCCAGCAGCAACGGCGGGGGCTGGGGTGAAAAACTGTTTTTT
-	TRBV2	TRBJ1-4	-	CASSPARGRGNEKLFF	TGTGCCAGCAGCCCGGCTCGGGGGAGGGGGAATGAAAAACTGTTTTTT
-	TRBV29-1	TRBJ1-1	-	CSVGAWGNTEAFF	TGCTCCGTGGGAGCGTGGGGGAACACTGAAGCTTTCTTT
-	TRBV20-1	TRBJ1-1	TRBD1	CSASTGQDYTEAFF	TGCAGTGCTAGTACGGGACAGGATTACACTGAAGCTTTCTTT
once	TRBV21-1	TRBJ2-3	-	CASSKAPVRGSTDTQYF	TGTGCCAGCAGCAAAGCGCCCGTCCGGGGGAGCACAGATACGCAGTATTTT
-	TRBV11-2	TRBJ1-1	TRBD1	CASSFPTGGLLVEAFF	TGTGCCAGCAGCTTCCCGACAGGGGGGCTCCTTGTTGAAGCTTTCTTT
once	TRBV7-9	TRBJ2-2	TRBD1	CASSPAGGTGELFF	TGTGCCAGCAGCCCGGCAGGGGGCACCGGGGAGCTGTTTTTT
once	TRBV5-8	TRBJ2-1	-	CASSSGRVDNEQFF	TGTGCCAGCAGCTCGGGCAGGGTAGACAATGAGCAGTTCTTC
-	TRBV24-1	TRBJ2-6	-	CATSDPMSSGANVLTF	TGTGCCACCAGTGACCCGATGAGCTCTGGGGCCAACGTCCTGACTTTC
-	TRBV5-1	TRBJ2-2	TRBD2	CASSPPRGGNTGELFF	TGCGCCAGCAGCCCCCCCCGGGGGGGGAACACCGGGGAGCTGTTTTTT
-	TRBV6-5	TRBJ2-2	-	CASRGKGGELFF	TGTGCCAGCCGGGGAAAAGGGGGGGAGCTGTTTTTT
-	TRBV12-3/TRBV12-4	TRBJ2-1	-	CASRTIVDEQFF	TGTGCCAGCAGGACTATAGTAGATGAGCAGTTCTTC
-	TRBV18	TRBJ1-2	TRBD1	CASSLYRGQGYTF	TGTGCCAGCTCACTATACAGGGGGCAAGGCTACACCTTC
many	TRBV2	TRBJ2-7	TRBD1	CASSERQGVQGEQYF	TGTGCCAGCAGTGAGCGACAGGGGGTCCAAGGCGAGCAGTACTTC
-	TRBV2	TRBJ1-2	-	CATLRGASSYGYTF	TGTGCCACCCTCCGGGGGGCAAGCTCATATGGCTACACCTTC
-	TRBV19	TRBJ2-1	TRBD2	CASRLSGGPHNEQFF	TGTGCCAGTAGGCTTAGCGGGGGGCCGCACAATGAGCAGTTCTTC
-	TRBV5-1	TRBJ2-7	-	CASSLEGRLTYEQYF	TGCGCCAGCAGCTTGGAAGGCAGGTTAACCTACGAGCAGTACTTC
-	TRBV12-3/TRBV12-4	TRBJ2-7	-	CASSTTGYEQYF	TGTGCCAGCAGTACAACAGGGTACGAGCAGTACTTC
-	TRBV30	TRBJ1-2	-	CAWSLPEKSNYGYTF	TGTGCCTGGAGCCTTCCCGAGAAGAGTAACTATGGCTACACCTTC
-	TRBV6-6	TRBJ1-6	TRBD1	CASRRDRGIGPSYNSPLHF	TGTGCCAGCAGGCGAGACAGGGGGATTGGACCCTCCTATAATTCACCCCTCCACTTT
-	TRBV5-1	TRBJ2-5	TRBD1	CASSRIRDRGRGETQYF	TGCGCCAGCAGCCGCATCCGGGACAGGGGGCGCGGAGAGACCCAGTACTTC
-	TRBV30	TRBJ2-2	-	CAWSLRGTAGELFF	TGTGCCTGGAGTCTACGGGGGACAGCCGGGGAGCTGTTTTTT
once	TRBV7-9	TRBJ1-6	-	CASSPPQAGWNSPLHF	TGTGCCAGCAGCCCCCCCCAGGCAGGGTGGAATTCACCCCTCCACTTT
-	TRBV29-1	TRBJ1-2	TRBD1	CSVEVDRGDGYTF	TGCAGCGTTGAAGTTGACAGGGGGGATGGCTACACCTTC
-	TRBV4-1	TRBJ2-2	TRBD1	CASSHLIRTGGSGTGELFF	TGCGCCAGCAGCCACCTGATCAGGACAGGGGGCTCGGGCACCGGGGAGCTGTTTTTT
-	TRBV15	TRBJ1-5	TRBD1	CATSRDQGQINQPQHF	TGTGCCACCAGCAGAGATCAGGGACAGATCAATCAGCCCCAGCATTTT
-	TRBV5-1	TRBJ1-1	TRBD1	CASSLVSGGNTEAFF	TGCGCCAGCAGCTTGGTGTCAGGGGGCAACACTGAAGCTTTCTTT
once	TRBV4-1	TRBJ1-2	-	CASSQESVATRGYTF	TGCGCCAGCAGCCAAGAAAGTGTGGCAACTAGGGGCTACACCTTC
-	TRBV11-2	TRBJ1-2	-	CASSLVGRQGYTF	TGTGCCAGCAGCTTAGTCGGGAGACAGGGCTACACCTTC
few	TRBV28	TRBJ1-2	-	CASSLRRGGGYTF	TGTGCCAGCAGTTTGAGGAGGGGAGGAGGCTACACCTTC
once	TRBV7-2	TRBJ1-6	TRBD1	CASKGQGAGGGSPLHF	TGTGCCAGCAAGGGGCAGGGGGCAGGTGGAGGTTCACCCCTCCACTTT
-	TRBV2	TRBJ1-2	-	CASSEGRSAIGYTF	TGTGCCAGCAGTGAGGGCAGATCCGCCATCGGCTACACCTTC
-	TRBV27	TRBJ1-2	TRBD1	CASSLLTDRVDGYTF	TGTGCCAGCAGTTTACTAACGGACAGGGTCGATGGCTACACCTTC
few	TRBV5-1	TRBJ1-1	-	CASRSDSNTEAFF	TGCGCCAGCAGATCTGACTCGAACACTGAAGCTTTCTTT